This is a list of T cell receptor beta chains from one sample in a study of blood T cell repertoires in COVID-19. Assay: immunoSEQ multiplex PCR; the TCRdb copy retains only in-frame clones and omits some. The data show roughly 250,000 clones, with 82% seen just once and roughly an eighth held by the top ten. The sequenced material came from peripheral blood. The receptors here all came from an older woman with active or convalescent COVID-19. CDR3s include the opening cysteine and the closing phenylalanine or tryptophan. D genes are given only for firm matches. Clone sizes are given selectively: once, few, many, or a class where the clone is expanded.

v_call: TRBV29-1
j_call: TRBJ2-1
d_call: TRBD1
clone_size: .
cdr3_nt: TGCAGCGTTTGGACAGGGGTTTCCAATGAGCAGTTCTTC
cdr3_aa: CSVWTGVSNEQFF

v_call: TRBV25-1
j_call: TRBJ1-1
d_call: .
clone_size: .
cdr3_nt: TGTGCCAGCAGTGATCTAGGGGCCATGAACACTGAAGCTTTCTTT
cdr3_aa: CASSDLGAMNTEAFF

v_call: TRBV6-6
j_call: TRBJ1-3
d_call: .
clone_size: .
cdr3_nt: TGTGCCAGCAGTTACTCGGGGGAGGCTGGAAACACCATATATTTT
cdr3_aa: CASSYSGEAGNTIYF

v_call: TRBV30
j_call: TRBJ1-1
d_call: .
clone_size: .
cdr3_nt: TGTGCCTGGATAGTCAGGTTTTCGGCTTTCTTT
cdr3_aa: CAWIVRFSAFF

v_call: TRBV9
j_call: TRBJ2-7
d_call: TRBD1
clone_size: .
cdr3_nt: TGTGCCAGCAGCCCTAACCCAGGGGGCGCCTACGAGCAGTACTTC
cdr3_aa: CASSPNPGGAYEQYF

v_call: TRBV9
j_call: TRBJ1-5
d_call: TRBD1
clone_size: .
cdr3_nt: TGTGCCAGCAGCGTAGGAGGACAGGGATGGCAGCCCCAGCATTTT
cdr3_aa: CASSVGGQGWQPQHF

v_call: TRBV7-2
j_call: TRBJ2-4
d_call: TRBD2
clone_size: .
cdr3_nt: TGTGCCAGCAGCGGGGGAGGGGCCAAAAACATTCAGTACTTC
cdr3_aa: CASSGGGAKNIQYF

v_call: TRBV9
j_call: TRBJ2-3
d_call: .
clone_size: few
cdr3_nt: TGTGCCAGCAGCGTAATTCGCCTGGGGGGGCGGGGCCTCACAGATACGCAGTATTTT
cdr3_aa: CASSVIRLGGRGLTDTQYF

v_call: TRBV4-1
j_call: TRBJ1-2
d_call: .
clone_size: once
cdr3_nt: TGCGCCAGCAGCCAAGAGCCGGGATATGGCTACACCTTC
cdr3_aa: CASSQEPGYGYTF

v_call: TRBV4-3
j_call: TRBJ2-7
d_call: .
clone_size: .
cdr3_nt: TGCGCCAGCAGCCCCACCGTCCGGTACTCCTACGAGCAGTACTTC
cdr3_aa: CASSPTVRYSYEQYF

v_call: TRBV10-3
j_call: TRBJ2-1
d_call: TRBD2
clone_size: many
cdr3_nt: TGTGCCATCAGTGCAAGATCGGGGGTTAGCGGGGACAATGAGCAGTTCTTC
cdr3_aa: CAISARSGVSGDNEQFF

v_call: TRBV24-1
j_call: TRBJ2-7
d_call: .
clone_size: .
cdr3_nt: TGTGCCACCAGTGATTTTCGGGGGGCCATAAGAGCCCTAGACTCCTACGAGCAGTACTTC
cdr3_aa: CATSDFRGAIRALDSYEQYF

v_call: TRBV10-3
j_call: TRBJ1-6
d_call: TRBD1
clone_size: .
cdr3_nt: TGTGCCATCAGTGAGTCGAGGCTGGGTTTGGGACAGGATAATTCACCCCTCCACTTT
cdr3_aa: CAISESRLGLGQDNSPLHF

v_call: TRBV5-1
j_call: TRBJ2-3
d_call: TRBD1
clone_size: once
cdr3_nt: TGCGCCAGCAGCCCGGGACAGACCACAGATACGCAGTATTTT
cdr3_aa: CASSPGQTTDTQYF

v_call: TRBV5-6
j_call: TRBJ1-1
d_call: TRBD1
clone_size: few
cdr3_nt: TGTGCCAGCAGCCAAGGGGGCTACACTGAAGCTTTCTTT
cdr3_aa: CASSQGGYTEAFF

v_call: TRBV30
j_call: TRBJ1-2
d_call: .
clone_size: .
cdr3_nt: TGTGCCTGGAGTTCTAGCACTTTTACAGGGTATGGCTACACCTTC
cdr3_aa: CAWSSSTFTGYGYTF

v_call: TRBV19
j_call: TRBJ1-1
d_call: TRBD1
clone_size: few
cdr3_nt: TGTGCCATTTACAGGGGCCGTTCGTTTTTGAACACTGAAGCTTTCTTT
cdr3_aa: CAIYRGRSFLNTEAFF

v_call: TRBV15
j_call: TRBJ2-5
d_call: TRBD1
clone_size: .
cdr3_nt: TGTGCCACCAGCGCCCGTGGGACAGGGGGCCCGTGGACACAAGAGACCCAGTACTTC
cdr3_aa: CATSARGTGGPWTQETQYF

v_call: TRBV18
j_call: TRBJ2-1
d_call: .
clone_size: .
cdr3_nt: TGTGCCAGCTCACCGTCCCCCACAGGGTACGATGAGCAGTTCTTC
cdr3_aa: CASSPSPTGYDEQFF

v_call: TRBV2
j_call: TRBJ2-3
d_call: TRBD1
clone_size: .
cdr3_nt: TGTGCCAGCAGTGAGTCAGGGGGTAGGACAGATACGCAGTATTTT
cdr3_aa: CASSESGGRTDTQYF

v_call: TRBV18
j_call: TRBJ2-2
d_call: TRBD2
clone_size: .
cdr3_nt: TGTGCCAGCTCACCACCAACCGGGACTAGCAGCGGGGAGCTGTTTTTT
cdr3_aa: CASSPPTGTSSGELFF

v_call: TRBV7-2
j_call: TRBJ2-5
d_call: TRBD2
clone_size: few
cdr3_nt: TGTGCCAGCAGCTTAGTAGCGGGGGGCGGGGAGACCCAGTACTTC
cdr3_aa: CASSLVAGGGETQYF

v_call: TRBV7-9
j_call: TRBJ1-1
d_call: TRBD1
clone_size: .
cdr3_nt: TGTGCCGCCTCACAGGGGACGAACACTGAAGCTTTCTTT
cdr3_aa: CAASQGTNTEAFF

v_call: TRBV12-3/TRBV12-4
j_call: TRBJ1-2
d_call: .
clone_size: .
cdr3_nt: TGTGCCAGCAGTCCCCGGGGTGTAGGTGGCTACACCTTC
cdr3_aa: CASSPRGVGGYTF

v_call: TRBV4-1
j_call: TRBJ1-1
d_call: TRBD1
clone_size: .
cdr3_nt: TGCGCCAGCAGCCAAGGGACAGGGTCATCCCTCACTGAAGCTTTCTTT
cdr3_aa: CASSQGTGSSLTEAFF

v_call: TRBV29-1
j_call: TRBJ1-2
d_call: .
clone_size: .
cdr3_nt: TGCAGCGTTGGGGCACGGTATGGCTACACCTTC
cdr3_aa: CSVGARYGYTF

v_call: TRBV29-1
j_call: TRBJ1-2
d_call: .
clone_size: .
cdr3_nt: TGCAGCGTTGAAGACAGGGTCTATGGCTACACCTTC
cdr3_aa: CSVEDRVYGYTF

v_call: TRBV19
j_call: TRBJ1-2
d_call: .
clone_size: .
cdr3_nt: TGTGCCAGTACCTTAGGGGTTTCCCTCTCCTATGGCTACACCTTC
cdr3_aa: CASTLGVSLSYGYTF

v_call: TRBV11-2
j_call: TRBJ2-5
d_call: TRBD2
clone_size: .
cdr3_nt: TGTGCCAGCAGCTTGGGACTAGCGGGGCAAGAGACCCAGTACTTC
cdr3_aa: CASSLGLAGQETQYF

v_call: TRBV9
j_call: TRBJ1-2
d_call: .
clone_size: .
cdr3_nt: TGTGCCAGCAGTCGCCTAAGTCAGGCTAACTATGGCTACACCTTC
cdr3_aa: CASSRLSQANYGYTF

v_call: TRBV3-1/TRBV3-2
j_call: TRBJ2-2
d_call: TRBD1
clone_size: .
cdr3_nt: TGTGCCAGCCCTCACCGACAGGGAAGCACCGGGGAGCTGTTTTTT
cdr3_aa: CASPHRQGSTGELFF

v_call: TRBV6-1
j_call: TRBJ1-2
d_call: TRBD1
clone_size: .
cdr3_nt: TGTGCCAGCAGTGAATGGGGGACAGGGGACTATGGCTACACCTTC
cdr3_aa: CASSEWGTGDYGYTF

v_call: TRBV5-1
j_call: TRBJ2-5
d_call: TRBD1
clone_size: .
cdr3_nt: TGCGCCAGCAGCTTGGCCGGACAGGGAAAGTACTTC
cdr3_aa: CASSLAGQGKYF

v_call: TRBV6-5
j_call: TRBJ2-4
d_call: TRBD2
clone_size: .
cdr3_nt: TGTGCCAGCAGTTACTTGTGGGGGGGTGCCAAAAACATTCAGTACTTC
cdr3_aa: CASSYLWGGAKNIQYF

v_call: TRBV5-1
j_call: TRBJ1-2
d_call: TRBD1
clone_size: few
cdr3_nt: TGCGCCAGCAGCACCGGACAGGGGGCCGTCACCTTC
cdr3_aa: CASSTGQGAVTF

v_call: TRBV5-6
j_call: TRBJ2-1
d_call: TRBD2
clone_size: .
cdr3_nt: TGTGCCAGCAGCTCGTTTTTAGCGGGGGGGCAGTACAATGAGCAGTTCTTC
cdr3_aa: CASSSFLAGGQYNEQFF

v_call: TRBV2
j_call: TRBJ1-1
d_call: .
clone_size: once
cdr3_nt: TGTGCCAGCAGTGGGTTGATTCGGGGTACTGAAGCTTTCTTT
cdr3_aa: CASSGLIRGTEAFF

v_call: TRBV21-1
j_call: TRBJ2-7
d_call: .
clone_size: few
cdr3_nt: TGTGCCAGCAGCAAAGGGGTCAGCGGGGGGTACGAGCAGTACTTC
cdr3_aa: CASSKGVSGGYEQYF

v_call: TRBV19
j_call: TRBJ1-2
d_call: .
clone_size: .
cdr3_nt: TGTGCCAGTAGTCCCAGGGGCAACTATGGCTACACCTTC
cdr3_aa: CASSPRGNYGYTF

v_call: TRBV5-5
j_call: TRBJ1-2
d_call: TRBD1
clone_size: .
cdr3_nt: TGTGCCAGCAGCGACCGGACAGGGGGCGTCTATGGCTACACCTTC
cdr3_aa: CASSDRTGGVYGYTF

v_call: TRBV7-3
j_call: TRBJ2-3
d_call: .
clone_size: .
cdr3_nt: TGTGCCAGCAGCTTAAGGAGATCAGATACGCAGTATTTT
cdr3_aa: CASSLRRSDTQYF

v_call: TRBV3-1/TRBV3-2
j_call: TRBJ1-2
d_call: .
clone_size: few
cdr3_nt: TGTGCCAGCAGCCAAGACTTAGGACAGATCTATGGCTACACCTTC
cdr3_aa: CASSQDLGQIYGYTF

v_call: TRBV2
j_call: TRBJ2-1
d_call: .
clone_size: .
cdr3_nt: TGTGCCAGCAGTAGAGGAGGGGGCACCTCCTACAATGAGCAGTTCTTC
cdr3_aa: CASSRGGGTSYNEQFF

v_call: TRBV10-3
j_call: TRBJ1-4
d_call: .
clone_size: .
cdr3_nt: TGTGCCATCAGTGGGGCATCTAATGAAAAACTGTTTTTT
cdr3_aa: CAISGASNEKLFF

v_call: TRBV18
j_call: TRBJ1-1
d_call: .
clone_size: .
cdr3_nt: TGTGCCAGCTCACTCGGGGAGAACACTGAAGCTTTCTTT
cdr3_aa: CASSLGENTEAFF

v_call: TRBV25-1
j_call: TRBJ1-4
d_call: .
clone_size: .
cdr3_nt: TGTGCCAGCAGTGAGGTAGAGGGAAAACTGTTTTTT
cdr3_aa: CASSEVEGKLFF

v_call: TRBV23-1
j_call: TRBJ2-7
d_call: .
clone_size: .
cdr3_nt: TGCGCCAGCAGTCAATCCGGGACAAGGGGCGACGAGCAGTACTTC
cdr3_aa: CASSQSGTRGDEQYF

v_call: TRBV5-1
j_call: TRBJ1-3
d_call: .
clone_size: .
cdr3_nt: TGCGCCAGCAGCTTGGGGGTTCAGGCGCTCGGCGGAAACACCATATATTTT
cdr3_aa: CASSLGVQALGGNTIYF

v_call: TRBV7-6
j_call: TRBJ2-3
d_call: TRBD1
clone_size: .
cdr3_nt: TGTGCCAGCAGCCCCCTTATAGGGACAGGGAGGAAGACAGATACGCAGTATTTT
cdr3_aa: CASSPLIGTGRKTDTQYF

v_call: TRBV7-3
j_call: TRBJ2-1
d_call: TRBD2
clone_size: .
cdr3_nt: TGTGCCAGCAGCTCCTCTAGCGGGGGGGCCCGGGAGCAGTTCTTC
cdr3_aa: CASSSSSGGAREQFF

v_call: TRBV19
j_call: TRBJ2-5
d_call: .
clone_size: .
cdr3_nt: TGTGCCAGTAGTATATGGAGACAGGAGACCCAGTACTTC
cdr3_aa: CASSIWRQETQYF

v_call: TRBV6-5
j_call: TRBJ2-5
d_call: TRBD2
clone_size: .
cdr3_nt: TGTGCCAGCAGTTACTCGAGCGGGGGGAGAGGTGAGACCCAGTACTTC
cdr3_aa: CASSYSSGGRGETQYF

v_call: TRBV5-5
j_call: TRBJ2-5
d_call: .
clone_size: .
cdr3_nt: TGTGCCAGCAGCTTTTGGGTTTCACAGGAGACCCAGTACTTC
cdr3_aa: CASSFWVSQETQYF

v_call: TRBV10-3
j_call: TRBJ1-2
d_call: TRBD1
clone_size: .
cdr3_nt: TGTGCCATCAGGGGACAGCACTATGGCTACACCTTC
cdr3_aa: CAIRGQHYGYTF

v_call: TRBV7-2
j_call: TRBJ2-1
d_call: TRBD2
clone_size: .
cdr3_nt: TGTGCCAGCAGCTTGACGGGGGGGCCGAGCAATGAGCAGTTCTTC
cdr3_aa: CASSLTGGPSNEQFF

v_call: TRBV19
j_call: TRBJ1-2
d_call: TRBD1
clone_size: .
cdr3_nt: TGTGCCAGTAGTATTCGGGGACAGGGACATGGCTACACCTTC
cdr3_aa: CASSIRGQGHGYTF

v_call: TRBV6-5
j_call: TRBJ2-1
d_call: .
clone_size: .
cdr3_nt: TGTGCCAGCAGTTACTCGGGGGGCTCCTACAATGAGCAGTTCTTC
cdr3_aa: CASSYSGGSYNEQFF

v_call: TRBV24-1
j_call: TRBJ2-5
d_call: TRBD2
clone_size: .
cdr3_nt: TGTGCCACCAGTGATATAGCGGGAGAGACCCAGTACTTC
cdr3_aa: CATSDIAGETQYF

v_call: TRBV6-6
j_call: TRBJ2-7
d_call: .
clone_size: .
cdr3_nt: TGTGCCAGCTCTGCCCCCGGGACAGAGGGGGGTAAGCAGTACTTC
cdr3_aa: CASSAPGTEGGKQYF